This T cell receptor beta chain was observed in a study of blood T cell repertoires in COVID-19. Authors' processing steps: Cell counts per sample came from amplifying reference gene primers. Only in-frame clones appear in the TCRdb table, and some are missing; sequencing was by immunoSEQ multiplex PCR. V and J calls and clone size are copied from that table; D and trimming were computed from the DNA. The sample contains about 23,000 clones, 85% to 95% of which appear only once. Losses at the gene ends were 3 bases for V and 10 bases for J; bases not matched to a gene: 6. Germline assignment: CDR1 SGHDT and CDR2 YYEEEE. The CDR3 has 14 amino acids.

Sequenced: peripheral blood. V gene TRBV5-6 combines with J gene TRBJ2-6; 8 positions agree with TRBD1. This sequence originates from a woman aged 45 to 65 with active COVID-19. CDR3: CASSSTGGSNVLTF. As DNA, the CDR3 is TGTGCCAGCAGCTCTACAGGGGGATCTAACGTCCTGACTTTC.